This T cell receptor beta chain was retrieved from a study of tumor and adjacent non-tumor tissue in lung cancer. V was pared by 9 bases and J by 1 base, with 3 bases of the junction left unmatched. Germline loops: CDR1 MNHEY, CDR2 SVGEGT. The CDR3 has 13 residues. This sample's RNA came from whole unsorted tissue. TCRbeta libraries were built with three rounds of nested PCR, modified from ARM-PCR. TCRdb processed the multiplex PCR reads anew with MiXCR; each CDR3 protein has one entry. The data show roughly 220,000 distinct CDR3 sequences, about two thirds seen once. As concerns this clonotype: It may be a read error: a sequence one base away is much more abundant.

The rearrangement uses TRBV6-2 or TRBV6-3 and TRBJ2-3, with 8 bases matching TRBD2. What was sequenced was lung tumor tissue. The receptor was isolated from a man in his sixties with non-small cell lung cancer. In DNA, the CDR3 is TGTGCCAGTACGACTAGCGGCACAGATACGCAGTATTTT. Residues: CASTTSGTDTQYF.